These 8 T cell receptor beta chains were all obtained from the same sample, sequenced in a study of cytomegalovirus exposure and HLA in healthy donors. PCR primers comprised 60 Vbeta and 13 Jbeta primers. Sequencing used immunoSEQ multiplex PCR; TCRdb keeps in-frame clones, though not all of them. This sample has some 150,000 clones, with about 80% found just once. Input material: PBMCs. The receptors stem from a woman in her forties or fifties in good health and CMV-seropositive.

The chain uses TRBV2 and TRBJ2-2; D unresolved. V was shortened by 4 bases and J by 6 bases, with 15 bases between the two germline ends. Germline lookup yields CDR1 SNHLY and CDR2 FYNNEI. The CDR3 contains 15 residues. In DNA, the CDR3 is TGTGCCAGCAGTGTTGTTCAGGCCACCTCCGGGGAGCTGTTTTTT. As protein: CASSVVQATSGELFF.

J is TRBJ2-7 and V is TRBV5-6; D uncertain. The CDR3 spans 13 residues. The V gene lost 2 bases and the J gene lost 3 bases, with 9 bases spanning the gap. Germline V gene lookup returns CDR1 SGHDT and CDR2 YYEEEE. CDR3 amino acids: CASSLPLGYEQYF. CDR3 sequence (DNA): TGTGCCAGCAGCTTACCCCTAGGCTACGAGCAGTACTTC.

The chain combines TRBV29-1 with TRBJ2-3; 8 positions match TRBD2. V lost 6 bases and J lost 5; bases outside the gene matches: 10. The CDR3 is made up of 14 amino acids. CDR1 is SQVTM, CDR2 ANQGSEA, per germline. Here the CDR3 reads CSVLGGDIEDTQYF. The CDR3 nucleotides are TGCAGCGTGCTCGGGGGGGATATTGAAGATACGCAGTATTTT.

As to this clone: The sample holds other DNA sequences that translate to the same CDR3. V usage is TRBV7-3 and J usage is TRBJ2-3, with 11 bases lining up with TRBD2. The CDR3 runs to 14 residues. The junction had 2 bases not matched to a gene; V was cut back by 5 bases and J by 4 bases. Germline assignment: CDR1 SGHTA and CDR2 FQGTGA. The CDR3 spells CASSLAGGADTQYF. The CDR3 DNA sequence: TGTGCCAGCAGCCTAGCGGGGGGCGCAGATACGCAGTATTTT.

The chain has TRBV7-8 and TRBJ2-3, with D possibly matching TRBD2 (5 bases). CDR1 is SGHVS, CDR2 FQNEAQ, per germline. The V gene lost 3 bases and the J gene lost 6 bases, with 13 bases spanning the gap. The CDR3 spans 14 residues. This CDR3 reads CASSLGGRWDTQYF. CDR3 sequence (DNA): TGTGCCAGCAGCTTGGGCGGGCGGTGGGATACGCAGTATTTT.

The J gene is TRBJ2-1, the V gene TRBV5-1, with TRBD2 matching over 11 bases. Germline V CDR1 and CDR2: SGHRS, YFSETQ. The V gene end was trimmed by 4 bases and the J gene end by 9 bases; junction bases not matched to a gene: 12. The length of the CDR3 is 16 residues. The CDR3 reads CASSDPSGGFGGEQFF. DNA of the CDR3: TGCGCCAGCAGCGACCCTAGCGGGGGGTTCGGTGGTGAGCAGTTCTTC.

On this clone itself: One end of the junction varies from germline; a read error may be responsible. This chain links TRBV2 with TRBJ1-2; possibly TRBD1 for D (6 bases). Germline values: CDR1 SNHLY, CDR2 FYNNEI. This CDR3 is 15 amino acids long. The CDR3 sequence is CASTEDRLSNYGYTF. The CDR3 DNA reads TGTGCCAGCACTGAAGACAGGCTTTCAAACTATGGCTACACCTTC.

V usage is TRBV15 and J usage is TRBJ1-5; 8 bases fit TRBD1. The germline V gene encodes CDR1 LNHNV and CDR2 YYDKDF (reference sequence). The length of the CDR3 is 15 residues. V dropped 4 bases and J dropped 7; count of bases not matched to a gene: 9. The CDR3, as DNA: TGTGCCACCAGCATCGACAGGGGATCGGAGCAGCCCCAGCATTTT. Encoded protein: CATSIDRGSEQPQHF.